This T cell receptor beta chain originates from a study of control samples from healthy donors and cancer patients. The assay was immunoSEQ multiplex PCR, and TCRdb's table has in-frame clones only and misses some. The profile shows fewer than 40,000 clones, 90% to 95% of them singletons. The clonotype was recovered from a middle-aged man with colorectal cancer. Source material: PBMCs.

This chain's CDR3 is CASSQNSFSYEQYF. Written as DNA, the CDR3 is TGTGCCAGCAGCCAGAACAGTTTCTCCTACGAGCAGTACTTC. The J gene is TRBJ2-7, the V gene TRBV11-2; D gene uncertain. Deletions cut 5 bases from V and 0 bases from J, with 11 bases between. The CDR3 is 14 residues long. Germline V CDR1 and CDR2: SGHAT, FQNNGV.